The clone carrying this T cell receptor beta chain was picked up one time. The antigen is not known. Time point meaning: pretreatment peripheral blood. Patients in the study were battling locally advanced or metastatic urothelial carcinoma. These data are taken from a study of PD-L1 blockade in urothelial cancer. Background on the study: The authors examined blood 3 weeks (second dose) and 6 weeks after treatment start. Study-level points and caveats: Tumor-linked clones in blood grew more by 3 weeks in durable-benefit patients.

Every PCR received spiked-in synthetic TCR analog templates. Method: immunoSEQ multiplex PCR; TCRdb's copy keeps in-frame clones and lacks some. This table holds tens of thousands of clones, 82% found once. Germline lookup yields CDR1 KGHSH and CDR2 LQKENI. Trimming took off 3 bases at V and 4 bases at J, with 5 bases between the two ends. The CDR3 is 12 residues long. The origin of this receptor is a man aged 45-65 years with urothelial cancer. This rearrangement joins TRBV18 to TRBJ2-3; no clear D gene. Here the sequenced sample was PBMCs, taken around atezolizumab (anti-PD-L1) treatment. The CDR3 sequence is CASSPSSDTQYF. DNA of the CDR3: TGTGCCAGCTCACCCTCTTCAGATACGCAGTATTTT. The entire variable domain, with the rest obtained from reference TRBV18 and TRBJ2-3, is as follows: NAGVMQNPRHLVRRRGQEARLRCSPMKGHSHVYWYRQLPEEGLKFMVYLQKENIIDESGMPKERFSAEFPKEGPSILRIQQVVRGDSAAYFCASSPSSDTQYFGPGTRLTVL.